Listed here are 27 T cell receptor beta chains from one sample, sequenced in a study of monozygotic twins with inflammatory bowel disease. Using the 5' RACE reads, TCRdb records one entry per CDR3 protein without DNA. Recorded for this sample: fewer than 350,000 distinct CDR3 sequences. The sequencing sample was made of blood. All receptors derive from a human donor with ulcerative colitis or Crohn's disease, or a healthy co-twin of an affected twin (not recorded which).

This rearrangement joins TRBV5-6 to TRBJ2-7; TCRdb selects TRBD1, and the lack of DNA leaves this call unchecked. This CDR3 region has 15 residues. Germline lookup yields CDR1 SGHDT and CDR2 YYEEEE. CDR3 protein: CASSRGQVTSYEQYF.

The chain combines TRBV4-3 with TRBJ1-5; TCRdb designates TRBD1, a call that cannot be tested without DNA. Germline lookup yields CDR1 LGHNA and CDR2 YSLEER. This CDR3 has 14 amino acids. This chain's CDR3 is CASSQGAGTQPQHF.

V is TRBV5-1 and J is TRBJ1-1; TCRdb proposes TRBD1, but this gene call is untestable without DNA. The CDR3 runs 14 residues. Germline V CDR1 and CDR2: SGHRS, YFSETQ. CDR3 protein: CASWTGPIDSEAFF.

The chain uses TRBV20-1 and TRBJ2-3; lacking DNA, the TRBD1 call made by TCRdb goes unchecked. Germline CDR1 is DFQATT and CDR2 is SNEGSKA (reference sequence). The CDR3 length is 14 residues. The CDR3 sequence is CSARNQGATDTQYF.

V gene TRBV11-2 combines with J gene TRBJ2-2; TCRdb designates TRBD1, a call that cannot be tested without DNA. Germline CDR1 reads SGHAT; CDR2 reads FQNNGV. The CDR3 has 18 residues. The CDR3 here is CASSPRGQTAMNTGELFF.

This rearrangement joins TRBV27 to TRBJ1-6; TCRdb names TRBD1, which stays unverified in the absence of DNA. The CDR3 spans 15 residues. Germline CDR1 and CDR2: MNHEY and SMNVEV (reference sequence). The CDR3 loop reads CASSLNTGGNSPLHF.

The V and J genes are TRBV7-2 and TRBJ1-2; absent DNA, TCRdb's TRBD1 call cannot be checked. CDR1 is SGHTA, CDR2 FQGNSA, per germline. This CDR3 comprises 14 residues. This CDR3 is CASSLRGQGYGYTF.

This chain links TRBV15 with TRBJ1-2. The CDR3 contains 17 residues. Per the germline V gene, CDR1 is LNHNV and CDR2 is YYDKDF (reference sequence). The CDR3 is CATSRDSPANPNYGYTF.

The rearrangement joins TRBV10-3 to TRBJ2-7; TCRdb's D call, TRBD2, is unchecked because there is no DNA. This CDR3 contains 14 residues. Germline V gives CDR1 ENHRY, CDR2 SYGVKD. The CDR3 reads CAIRWDYTSYEQYF.

V usage is TRBV12-3 or TRBV12-4 and J usage is TRBJ2-2; TCRdb indicates TRBD1, and absent DNA this call remains unverified. The CDR3 has 17 amino acids. The CDR3 spells CASSLVGTGLDTGELFF.

The chain employs TRBV27 and TRBJ1-1. Germline V CDR1 and CDR2: MNHEY, SMNVEV (reference sequence). The CDR3 consists of 11 residues. Here the CDR3 reads CASSRRGEAFF.

The rearrangement links TRBV7-8 to TRBJ2-1; with no DNA, the TCRdb D assignment of TRBD2 cannot be verified. CDR3 size: 17 residues. CDR1 SGHVS and CDR2 FQNEAQ come from the germline V gene. Here the CDR3 reads CASSLKLGGPLSNEQFF. The full variable domain, with the rest looked up from reference TRBV7-8 and TRBJ2-1, is GAGVSQSPRYKVAKRGQDVALRCDPISGHVSLFWYQQALGQGPEFLTYFQNEAQLDKSGLPSDRFFAERPEGSVSTLKIQRTQQEDSAVYLCASSLKLGGPLSNEQFFGPGTRLTVL.

The chain links TRBV6-5 to TRBJ2-2. Germline assignment: CDR1 MNHEY and CDR2 SVGAGI. There are 13 residues in the CDR3. The CDR3 loop reads CASSYGGTGELFF.

The chain joins TRBV7-9 to TRBJ2-7; no DNA is available, so the TRBD1 call from TCRdb remains unchecked. This CDR3 has 15 amino acids. CDR1 is SEHNR, CDR2 FQNEAQ, per germline (reference sequence). CDR3 sequence reads: CASSLGDREDYEQYF.

The rearrangement links TRBV29-1 to TRBJ2-5; TCRdb's D call, TRBD1, is unchecked because there is no DNA. In germline, CDR1 is SQVTM, CDR2 ANQGSEA. The CDR3 totals 14 residues. CDR3 protein: CSVDGGTDQETQYF.

The chain carries TRBV28 and TRBJ2-2; the TCRdb call, TRBD2, lacks DNA for checking. The germline V gene has CDR1 MDHEN and CDR2 SYDVKM. The CDR3 has 19 residues. Here the CDR3 reads CASTNQRTSGIRDTGELFF.

The CDR3 region is CASSREGQVIDTQYF. The chain recombines TRBV7-2 with TRBJ2-3; TCRdb's D call, TRBD2, is unchecked because there is no DNA. Germline CDR1 reads SGHTA; CDR2 reads FQGNSA. CDR3 length: 15 amino acids.

This sequence joins TRBV5-1 and TRBJ1-5. The CDR3 has 16 residues. Germline CDR1 is SGHRS and CDR2 is YFSETQ. This chain's CDR3 is CASSFGGSGGNQPQHF.

The chain is built from TRBV29-1 and TRBJ2-7. CDR3 length: 11 amino acids. CDR1 is SQVTM, CDR2 ANQGSEA, per germline. The CDR3 here is CSVEQSYEQYF.

V is TRBV4-2 and J is TRBJ2-2; TCRdb picks TRBD1, but there is no DNA to check that call. The CDR3 length is 16 residues. Germline values: CDR1 LGHNA, CDR2 YNFKEQ. This CDR3 is CASSQGGRGWTGELFF.

The gene calls are TRBV6-2 or TRBV6-3 and TRBJ1-6. The length of the CDR3 is 12 residues. CDR1 and CDR2 from the germline V gene are MNHEY and SVGEGT. CDR3 sequence: CASSPRKSPLHF.

V and J are TRBV12-3 or TRBV12-4 and TRBJ2-3. The length of the CDR3 is 13 residues. The CDR3 protein is CASSTYWADTQYF.

This CDR3 reads CSARPERLTGELFF. The J gene is TRBJ2-2, the V gene TRBV20-1; TCRdb's D call of TRBD2 is untestable without DNA. This CDR3 has 14 amino acids. The V gene's germline CDR1 is DFQATT and CDR2 SNEGSKA (reference sequence).

The gene calls are TRBV6-1 and TRBJ2-3. Per the germline V gene, CDR1 is MNHNS and CDR2 is SASEGT. This CDR3 contains 14 residues. CDR3 residues: CASRDPARTDTQYF.

The genes are TRBV20-1 and TRBJ2-7; the TCRdb call, TRBD2, lacks DNA for checking. The CDR3 is 17 residues long. Germline values: CDR1 DFQATT, CDR2 SNEGSKA (reference sequence). The chain's CDR3 is CSARDPGTSGRAYEQYF.

The V and J genes are TRBV5-4 and TRBJ1-2; TCRdb's D call of TRBD1 is untestable without DNA. The V gene's germline CDR1 is SGHNT and CDR2 YYREEE (reference sequence). This CDR3 comprises 15 residues. The CDR3 reads CASSFAQTGGYGYTF.

The rearrangement links TRBV20-1 to TRBJ2-7; TCRdb's D gene call, TRBD1, goes unchecked for lack of DNA. Germline V lookup: CDR1 DFQATT, CDR2 SNEGSKA (reference sequence). CDR3 length: 12 amino acids. The CDR3 reads CSASTGQNEQYF.